This T cell receptor beta chain emerged from a study of blood T cell repertoires in COVID-19. V dropped 5 bases and J dropped 3; count of bases not matched to a gene: 6. CDR3 length: 14 residues. Looked up from germline, CDR1 is KGHSH and CDR2 is LQKENI. Profiled with immunoSEQ multiplex PCR; TCRdb holds only in-frame clones, not every one. The profile shows approximately 380,000 clones, approximately 90% of them singletons. The source is a young woman who had recovered from COVID-19. This sequence joins TRBV18 and TRBJ2-5, with 7 bases lining up with TRBD1. Sequencing input: PBMCs or T cells enriched from blood (not recorded which). The CDR3 nucleotides read TGTGCCAGCTCATCATGGACAGGCGAAGAGACCCAGTACTTC. This codes for CASSSWTGEETQYF.